The sequence of this TCR beta chain was determined in a study of shared clonotypes between healthy human individuals. Germline loops: CDR1 SGDLS, CDR2 YYNGEE. Trimming at V came to 0 bases and at J to 3 bases, leaving 4 bases not matched to a gene. The CDR3 covers 15 residues. Details on this clone: No antigen is known for it.

Naive CD8 cells lacked CD45RO and underwent positive selection for CCR7, leaving out terminally differentiated effector memory CD45RA+ cells. Donors had no recently reported acute infections or vaccinations and were HIV-negative. There were only Caucasian adults among the donors, and all lived in Nashville, Tennessee. Study-wide points: Sorted-subset sequencing was shown by rarefaction to be incomplete despite large depth.

The assay was immunoSEQ multiplex PCR, and TCRdb's table has in-frame clones only and misses some. In the table there are about 600,000 clones, about 98% of which are singletons. The rearrangement links TRBV9 to TRBJ1-1, with 8 bases that match TRBD1. Sequencing was done on a sample of naive CD8+ T cells sorted from blood. The receptor's source is a man aged 25-45 years in good health. CDR3 sequence: CASSVANRGDTEAFF. The CDR3 DNA reads TGTGCCAGCAGCGTAGCAAACAGGGGGGACACTGAAGCTTTCTTT. The complete variable domain, with remaining parts taken from reference TRBV9 and TRBJ1-1, reads DSGVTQTPKHLITATGQRVTLRCSPRSGDLSVYWYQQSLDQGLQFLIQYYNGEERAKGNILERFSAQQFPDLHSELNLSSLELGDSALYFCASSVANRGDTEAFFGQGTRLTVV.